One and the same sample provided the 25 T cell receptor beta chains below, sequenced in a study of shared clonotypes between healthy human individuals. Here immunoSEQ multiplex PCR was the method, and the copy in TCRdb shows in-frame clones only, minus some. The profile shows around 2,000,000 clones, 85% to 95% of them singletons. Material for sequencing was naive CD4+ T cells sorted from blood. Subset in this sample: CD45RA+ positively selected. Receptors were obtained from a man aged 18 to 30 in good health.

The chain links TRBV6-4 to TRBJ2-2; D is perhaps TRBD2 (6 bases). The CDR3 contains 15 residues. V was clipped by 10 bases and J by 0 bases, with 15 bases between them. The germline CDR1 and CDR2 sequences are MRHNA and SNTAGT. The CDR3, as DNA: TGTGCCACCGGAGGGGTAGGGACGAACACCGGGGAGCTGTTTTTT. Amino acids: CATGGVGTNTGELFF.

The rearrangement joins TRBV9 to TRBJ2-3; TRBD2 matches 9 bases. There are 16 residues in the CDR3. Germline assignment: CDR1 SGDLS and CDR2 YYNGEE. Losses at the gene ends were 0 bases for V and 6 bases for J; bases not matched to a gene: 8. The CDR3 DNA reads TGTGCCAGCAGCGTAGTAGCGGGGGTCCCCGGGGATACGCAGTATTTT. It specifies CASSVVAGVPGDTQYF.

The gene calls are TRBV4-3 and TRBJ2-7; 11 nucleotides agree with TRBD1. V was pared by 0 bases and J by 3 bases, with 4 bases of the junction left unmatched. The germline V gene encodes CDR1 LGHNA and CDR2 YSLEER. This CDR3 has 16 residues. The CDR3 nucleotides read TGCGCCAGCAGCCAAGAAATCGGGACAGGGGGCTACGAGCAGTACTTC. Translated, it gives CASSQEIGTGGYEQYF.

This chain connects TRBV6-5 to TRBJ1-2; 8 bases agree with TRBD1. The CDR3 runs to 13 residues. The ends lost 5 bases at V and 4 bases at J; junction bases unmatched: 3. Germline V gene lookup returns CDR1 MNHEY and CDR2 SVGAGI. This chain's CDR3 is CASSRRGPYGYTF. In nucleotides, the CDR3 is TGTGCCAGCAGTCGCAGGGGGCCCTATGGCTACACCTTC.

In nucleotides, the CDR3 is TGTGCCAGCAGCCCCTGGGGCAGCTCTGGGGCCAACGTCCTGACTTTC. It translates to CASSPWGSSGANVLTF. This rearrangement joins TRBV9 to TRBJ2-6, with D tentatively TRBD1 (5 bases). Germline V gene lookup returns CDR1 SGDLS and CDR2 YYNGEE. The ends were cut back, 4 bases at V and 0 bases at J, with 11 bases in the middle. There are 16 residues in the CDR3.

In this sample, this clone turned up many times. The gene calls are TRBV30 and TRBJ2-7; 10 bases align to TRBD2. This CDR3 is built from 14 residues. V was pared by 5 bases and J by 2 bases, with 6 bases of the junction left unmatched. Germline CDR1 and CDR2: GTSNPN and SVGIG (reference sequence). CDR3 amino acids: CAWGLAARTYEQYF. CDR3 DNA: TGTGCCTGGGGACTAGCGGCGAGAACCTACGAGCAGTACTTC.

This chain uses TRBV15 with TRBJ2-5; the D call may be TRBD1 or TRBD2 (5 bases each). V lost 1 base and J 9 bases, leaving 12 bases between the germline ends. The CDR3 spans 13 residues. The germline CDR1 and CDR2 sequences are LNHNV and YYDKDF (reference sequence). The CDR3 coding sequence is TGTGCCACCAGCAGAGGAGGGGTTGAGGCCCAGTACTTC. As protein: CATSRGGVEAQYF.

The chain carries TRBV30 and TRBJ1-2, with TRBD1 as a possible D gene (5 bases). Germline V gives CDR1 GTSNPN, CDR2 SVGIG (reference sequence). Trimming took off 3 bases at V and 3 bases at J, with 20 bases between the two ends. This CDR3 is built from 16 residues. CDR3 amino acids: CAWRDTSPGTDYGYTF. CDR3 sequence (DNA): TGTGCCTGGAGAGACACGAGCCCCGGGACTGACTATGGCTACACCTTC. The full variable domain, completed using reference TRBV30 and TRBJ1-2, is SQTIHQWPATLVQPVGSPLSLECTVEGTSNPNLYWYRQAAGRGLQLLFYSVGIGQISSEVPQNLSASRPQDRQFILSSKKLLLSDSGFYLCAWRDTSPGTDYGYTFGSGTRLTVV.

The rearrangement uses TRBV2 and TRBJ1-5, with unresolved D. The CDR3 has 14 amino acids. The V gene's germline CDR1 is SNHLY and CDR2 FYNNEI. The V end lost 6 bases, the J end lost 4 bases, and 13 bases lay between the germline ends. CDR3 sequence (DNA): TGTGCCAGCAGGCAAGGTTCTGAAAATCAGCCCCAGCATTTT. This codes for CASRQGSENQPQHF.

This sequence joins TRBV30 and TRBJ2-1; TRBD2 matches 8 bases. This CDR3 has 15 amino acids. CDR1 GTSNPN and CDR2 SVGIG come from the germline V gene (reference sequence). Trimming took 2 bases from V and 8 from J; bases not matched to a gene: 11. The CDR3 sequence: CAWSLLTGGPYEQFF. CDR3 bases: TGTGCCTGGAGTCTCCTGACGGGAGGGCCATATGAGCAGTTCTTC.

V and J are TRBV7-2 and TRBJ2-4; D is unresolved. The germline CDR1 and CDR2 sequences are SGHTA and FQGNSA. Trimming shortened V by 0 bases and J by 9 bases, and 9 bases separated the two germline ends. There are 13 residues in the CDR3. CDR3 amino acids: CASSLALVSIQYF. The CDR3, as DNA: TGTGCCAGCAGCTTAGCGCTGGTGAGCATTCAGTACTTC.

Of note for this clone: This CDR3 is also generated by other DNA sequences in the sample. The chain is built from TRBV18 and TRBJ1-1; D is perhaps TRBD1 (6 bases). CDR3 length equals 14 residues. Trimming stripped 2 bases from V and 2 bases from J, with 9 bases between. Germline V CDR1 and CDR2: KGHSH, LQKENI. For the CDR3, the DNA is TGTGCCAGCTCACCAGCCGGGGGCAACACTGAAGCTTTCTTT. Its translation: CASSPAGGNTEAFF.

The chain recombines TRBV7-9 with TRBJ2-1; 9 positions match TRBD2. V shed 1 base and J 7 bases; nucleotides not matched to a gene: 8. This CDR3 is 16 amino acids long. Germline CDR1 and CDR2: SEHNR and FQNEAQ (reference sequence). The CDR3 nucleotides are TGTGCCAGCAGCTTAGTGGCCCTAGCGGGGAGTAATGAGCAGTTCTTC. Translation: CASSLVALAGSNEQFF.

This clone showed up just a few times. The V call is TRBV9, the J call TRBJ2-1, with 8 bases identical to TRBD2. The germline CDR1 and CDR2 sequences are SGDLS and YYNGEE. The CDR3 length is 14 residues. J lost 7 bases, V lost 4 bases, and 7 bases had no gene match. The CDR3 sequence is CASSPAAGVNEQFF. In DNA, the CDR3 is TGTGCCAGCAGCCCAGCAGCGGGAGTGAATGAGCAGTTCTTC.

The chain has TRBV10-3 and TRBJ2-1; D is unresolved. CDR3 length: 11 amino acids. Between the trimmed V and J ends, which lost 10 bases and 5 bases, there was a span of 9 bases. Per germline, CDR1 ENHRY and CDR2 SYGVKD. Here the CDR3 DNA reads TGTGCCACCATACGGAACAATGAGCAGTTCTTC. Protein: CATIRNNEQFF.

The chain employs TRBV5-1 and TRBJ2-2; TRBD2 is a possible D gene (6 bases). CDR1 SGHRS and CDR2 YFSETQ come from the germline V gene. This CDR3 contains 14 residues. Trimming pared 4 bases from V and 7 bases from J, leaving 14 bases between. Here the CDR3 reads CASSQGGVGGELFF. CDR3 coding DNA: TGCGCCAGCAGCCAAGGCGGGGTCGGCGGGGAGCTGTTTTTT.

This clone was picked up one time. CDR3 in amino acids: CASSLSGGSEQYF. In DNA, the CDR3 is TGCGCCAGCAGCTTGAGCGGGGGGAGCGAGCAGTACTTC. The rearrangement links TRBV5-1 to TRBJ2-7; 9 bases fit TRBD2. The V segment lost 1 base and the J segment 6 bases; nucleotides outside the gene matches: 2. The CDR3 contains 13 residues. The germline CDR1 and CDR2 sequences are SGHRS and YFSETQ.

CDR3 sequence: CASSLGVSNQPQHF. In DNA form, the CDR3 reads TGTGCCAGCAGCTTAGGGGTTAGCAATCAGCCCCAGCATTTT. The chain links TRBV27 to TRBJ1-5, with D perhaps TRBD1 (5 bases). The germline gives CDR1 MNHEY, CDR2 SMNVEV (reference sequence). The CDR3 contains 14 residues. Trimming shortened V by 6 bases and J by 0 bases, and 9 bases separated the two germline ends.

CDR3 protein: CATQANRNYGYTF. The CDR3 nucleotides read TGTGCCACTCAGGCGAATAGGAACTATGGCTACACCTTC. The rearrangement links TRBV27 to TRBJ1-2; D unresolved. Germline-derived CDR1 and CDR2 are MNHEY and SMNVEV (reference sequence). The V end lost 10 bases, the J end lost 2 bases, and 14 bases lay between the germline ends. The CDR3 has 13 amino acids.

The chain is built from TRBV6-6 and TRBJ2-7; 8 bases are shared with TRBD2. This CDR3 contains 14 residues. Trimming cost V 7 bases and J 3 bases; bases outside gene matches: 8. Germline-derived CDR1 and CDR2 are MNHNY and SVGAGI (reference sequence). CDR3 residues: CASKSGGILYEQYF. The CDR3 bases are TGTGCCAGCAAGTCGGGAGGGATTCTCTACGAGCAGTACTTC.

V and J are TRBV4-1 and TRBJ1-4; TRBD1 matches 9 bases. Trimming at V came to 2 bases and at J to 13 bases, leaving 11 bases not matched to a gene. This CDR3 has 15 residues. Per germline, CDR1 MGHRA and CDR2 YSYEKL. CDR3 in DNA: TGCGCCAGCAGCCAACAAGTCCGGGACAGGGACCCACTGTTTTTT. It translates to CASSQQVRDRDPLFF.

Points on this clone: Other DNA sequences within the sample encode an identical CDR3. This sequence joins TRBV2 and TRBJ1-1, with D perhaps TRBD1 (5 bases). Germline CDR1 SNHLY, CDR2 FYNNEI. Trimming removed 6 bases from V and 0 bases from J, with 8 bases in between. The CDR3 is 13 residues long. The CDR3 sequence is CASRGQMNTEAFF. As DNA, the CDR3 is TGTGCCAGCAGGGGGCAGATGAACACTGAAGCTTTCTTT. Using reference TRBV2 and TRBJ1-1 for the parts outside the CDR3, the full variable domain is EPEVTQTPSHQVTQMGQEVILRCVPISNHLYFYWYRQILGQKVEFLVSFYNNEISEKSEIFDDQFSVERPDGSNFTLKIRSTKLEDSAMYFCASRGQMNTEAFFGQGTRLTVV.

The J gene is TRBJ2-1, the V gene TRBV6-6; 7 bases match TRBD1. The CDR3 covers 15 residues. Germline V gene lookup returns CDR1 MNHNY and CDR2 SVGAGI (reference sequence). The junction had 14 bases not matched to a gene; V was cut back by 8 bases and J by 7 bases. The CDR3 here is CASLSTDRDLNEQFF. As DNA, the CDR3 is TGTGCCAGCCTCTCCACCGACAGGGATCTGAATGAGCAGTTCTTC.

The V call is TRBV5-4, the J call TRBJ1-4, with TRBD1 identical over 7 bases. The germline gives CDR1 SGHNT, CDR2 YYREEE (reference sequence). This CDR3 comprises 15 residues. The J segment lost 1 base and the V segment lost 5 bases, leaving 5 bases of the junction unmatched. This CDR3 reads CASRAGGGTNEKLFF. CDR3 DNA sequence: TGTGCCAGCAGGGCAGGGGGAGGAACTAATGAAAAACTGTTTTTT. Looking up the rest from reference TRBV5-4 and TRBJ1-4 gives the full variable domain: ETGVTQSPTHLIKTRGQQVTLRCSSQSGHNTVSWYQQALGQGPQFIFQYYREEENGRGNFPPRFSGLQFPNYSSELNVNALELDDSALYLCASRAGGGTNEKLFFGSGTQLSVL.

The chain has TRBV2 and TRBJ1-1; TRBD1 is a possible D gene (5 bases). Trimming left V 0 bases short and J 3 bases short, with 8 bases between. The V gene's germline CDR1 is SNHLY and CDR2 FYNNEI. This CDR3 spans 14 amino acids. In nucleotides, the CDR3 is TGTGCCAGCAGTGAAGCGCAGGGCCACACTGAAGCTTTCTTT. It yields the protein CASSEAQGHTEAFF.